A single count supports the clone carrying this T cell receptor (beta chain). These data are taken from a study of blood T cell repertoires in COVID-19. Study-level information: T cells, B-cell-depleted T cells, or PBMCs supplied cDNA or gDNA.

Original data processing: Amplifying reference gene primers gave estimates of nucleated cell counts. TCRdb keeps only in-frame clones here, not all; method: immunoSEQ multiplex PCR. V, J and clone size were drawn from that table, and D and trimming were deduced from the DNA. The data show 150,000 to 200,000 clones, over 75% seen once. The origin of this receptor is a woman of 80 years or more with acute or convalescent COVID-19. The source material was peripheral blood.

The CDR3 protein is CASSGRTSGQETQYF. The CDR3 nucleotides read TGTGCCAGCAGCGGCCGGACTAGCGGCCAAGAGACCCAGTACTTC. The chain is built from TRBV2 and TRBJ2-5, with TRBD2 matching 10 bases. Germline V CDR1 and CDR2: SNHLY, FYNNEI. V shed 6 bases and J 1 base; nucleotides not matched to a gene: 5. The CDR3 length is 15 residues.